What follows is one TCR beta chain and its context. No antigen is known for it. Base quality data are lacking; no much larger clone is found one base away. TCRdb names Illumina NovaSeq 6000 as the instrument used. Using 5'RACE with constant-segment primers, TCRalpha and TCRbeta cDNA libraries were constructed, with sample barcodes and unique molecular identifiers added in the process. RNA was extracted from every sample with Trizol reagent. Library amplification was performed in two PCR steps, and a second sample barcode and Illumina TruSeq adapters were introduced in the second step. Sequencing of libraries was performed on an Illumina NovaSeq with 2 x 150 bp paired-end reads. The authors' analysis ran thus. Demultiplexing of reads and collapsing into UMI-guided consensus sequences were performed with migec v1.2.7. Using mixcr v2.1.11, UMI consensuses were aligned to TRA and TRB V and J templates and then assembled into clonotypes. Expanded or contracted clonotypes were those called significant by both edgeR and NoisET, with noise models trained on biological replicates. For edgeR calls, the thresholds were a false discovery rate-adjusted p below 0.01 and a log2 fold-change of 1. As an exploratory analysis of dynamics, PCA with hierarchical clustering was applied to max-normalized trajectories of the 1000 most abundant clonotypes. The CD4 or CD8 phenotype of responding clones was assigned using the separately sequenced CD4+ and CD8+ repertoires. TCRdb's own reprocessing of the public reads used fastp at Q25 and MiXCR and kept productive beta chains. Rows with a matching CDR3 protein are joined into one entry that keeps the most common DNA and genes. In this record, the V and J calls reflect TCRdb's handling and not the investigators' own analysis. Present in this sample are roughly 480,000 distinct CDR3 sequences, 20% to 25% of which were seen just once. The top ten clonotypes cover about an eighth of the sample.

This entry comes from a study of T-cell memory formation after mild COVID-19 (dated by TCRdb to about 2021). About the study as a whole: TCR sequence clusters from the two donors were found to be largely donor specific. In a couple of donors, T-cell clones that expanded and contracted after mild COVID-19 were followed by sequencing TCRalpha and TCRbeta repertoires longitudinally. The cohort comprised two young, previously healthy adult volunteers, one female and one male. Overall study outcomes, separate from this receptor: The study included only a couple of mild cases, and larger cohorts that include severe cases with pre-infection samples were judged to be necessary. SARS-CoV-2 specificity was not confirmed for the second-wave clones peaking on day 37. From day 15 to 85, contracting clones showed balanced CD4/CD8 phenotypes, whereas a second wave of clones that expanded from day 15 to 37 leaned towards CD4+. Contracting CD4+ clones turned up mainly in the CM and EM memory subsets, whereas EMRA was where CD8+ clones were enriched. Some responding clones were detected in pre-infection memory, which suggested that pre-existing cross-reactive memory T cells had joined the SARS-CoV-2 response.

Ficoll-Paque density gradient centrifugation was used to isolate PBMCs. Trimming removed 7 bases from V and 4 bases from J, leaving 34 bases between the germline ends. In the germline V gene (reference sequence), CDR1 corresponds to SEHNR and CDR2 to FQNEAQ. The CDR3 sequence holds 20 residues, the cysteine and phenylalanine included. Only the CDR3 DNA stays, 60 bases, in frame from base 1. This TCR was sampled from an adult woman who had mild COVID-19 (a few samples of this study predate the infection). The sample titles of this study are shuffled in the database, so cell type and time point are left out; the donor was told from shared clones. Specimen: PBMCs or a T cell subset sorted from them (not recorded which). Recombination joined TRBV7-9 with TRBJ2-5; a weak D assignment points to TRBD2 (9 bases agree). The base sequence is TGTGCCAGCACCCACAGCGGACAGGGACCGAGCGGGAGGTTGTTAGAGACCCAGTACTTC. The resulting protein is CASTHSGQGPSGRLLETQYF.